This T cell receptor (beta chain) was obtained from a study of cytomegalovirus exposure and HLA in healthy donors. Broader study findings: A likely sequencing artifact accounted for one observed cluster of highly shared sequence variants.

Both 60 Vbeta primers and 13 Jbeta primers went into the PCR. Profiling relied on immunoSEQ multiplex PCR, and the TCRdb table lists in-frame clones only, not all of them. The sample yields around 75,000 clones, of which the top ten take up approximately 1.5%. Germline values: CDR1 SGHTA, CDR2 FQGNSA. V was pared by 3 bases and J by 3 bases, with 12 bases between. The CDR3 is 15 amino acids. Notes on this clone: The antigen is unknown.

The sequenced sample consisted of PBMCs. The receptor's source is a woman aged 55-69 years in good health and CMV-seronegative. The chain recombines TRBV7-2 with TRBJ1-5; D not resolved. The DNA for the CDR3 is TGTGCCAGCAGCTTCATGGGGAGGGACAATCAGCCCCAGCATTTT. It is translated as CASSFMGRDNQPQHF. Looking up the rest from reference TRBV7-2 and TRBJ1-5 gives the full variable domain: GAGVSQSPSNKVTEKGKDVELRCDPISGHTALYWYRQSLGQGLEFLIYFQGNSAPDKSGLPSDRFSAERTGGSVSTLTIQRTQQEDSAVYLCASSFMGRDNQPQHFGDGTRLSIL.